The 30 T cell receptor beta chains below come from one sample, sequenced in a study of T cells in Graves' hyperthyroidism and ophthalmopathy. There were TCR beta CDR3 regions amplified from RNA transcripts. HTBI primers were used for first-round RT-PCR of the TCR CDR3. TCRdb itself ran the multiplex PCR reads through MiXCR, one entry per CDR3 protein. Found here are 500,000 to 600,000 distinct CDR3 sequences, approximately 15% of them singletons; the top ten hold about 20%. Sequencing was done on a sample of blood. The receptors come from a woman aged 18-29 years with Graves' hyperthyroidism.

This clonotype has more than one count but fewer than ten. CDR3 sequence: CASSATGLYEQYF. CDR3 DNA sequence: TGTGCCAGCAGTGCGACAGGGTTGTACGAGCAGTACTTC. The rearrangement uses TRBV2 and TRBJ2-7; 7 bases align to TRBD1. The length of the CDR3 is 13 residues. The V and J ends lost 4 bases and 4 bases, in that order; junction bases with no gene match: 4. CDR1 and CDR2 from the germline V gene are SNHLY and FYNNEI.

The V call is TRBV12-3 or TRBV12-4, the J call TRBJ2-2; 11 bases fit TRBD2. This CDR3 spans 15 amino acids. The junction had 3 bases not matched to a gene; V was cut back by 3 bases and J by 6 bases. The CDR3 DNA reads TGTGCCAGCAGTTTCAGTAGCGGGGGGGCCGGGGAGCTGTTTTTT. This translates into CASSFSSGGAGELFF.

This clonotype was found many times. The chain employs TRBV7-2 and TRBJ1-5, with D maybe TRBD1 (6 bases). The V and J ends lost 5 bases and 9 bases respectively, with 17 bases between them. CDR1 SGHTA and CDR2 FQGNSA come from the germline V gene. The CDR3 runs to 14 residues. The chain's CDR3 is CASSPHRDGGPQHF. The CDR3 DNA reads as TGTGCCAGCAGCCCTCACAGGGATGGGGGGCCCCAGCATTTT.

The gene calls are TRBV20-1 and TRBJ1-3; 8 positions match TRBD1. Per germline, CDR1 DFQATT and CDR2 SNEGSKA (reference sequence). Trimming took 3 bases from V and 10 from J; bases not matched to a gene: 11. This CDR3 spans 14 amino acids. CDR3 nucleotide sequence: TGCAGTGCTAGGGAGACAGGGGAGGGTAGGACCATATATTTT. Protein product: CSARETGEGRTIYF.

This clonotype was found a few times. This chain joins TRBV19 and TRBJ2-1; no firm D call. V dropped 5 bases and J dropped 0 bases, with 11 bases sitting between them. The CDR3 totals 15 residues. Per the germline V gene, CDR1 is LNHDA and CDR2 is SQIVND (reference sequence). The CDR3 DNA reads TGTGCCAGTAGTCCGAGGACGGACTCCTACAATGAGCAGTTCTTC. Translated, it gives CASSPRTDSYNEQFF.

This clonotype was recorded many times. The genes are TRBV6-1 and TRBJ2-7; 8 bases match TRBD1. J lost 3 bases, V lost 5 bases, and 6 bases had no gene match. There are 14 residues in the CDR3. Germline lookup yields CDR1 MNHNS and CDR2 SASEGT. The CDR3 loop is CASSYSGQGYEQYF. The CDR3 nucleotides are TGTGCCAGCAGTTACTCCGGACAGGGCTACGAGCAGTACTTC.

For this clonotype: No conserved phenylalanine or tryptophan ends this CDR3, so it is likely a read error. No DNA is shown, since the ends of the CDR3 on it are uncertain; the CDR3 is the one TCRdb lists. CDR3 amino acids: CASSSDRGRNQPLHL. The genes are TRBV7-9 and TRBJ1-5; TRBD1, as called in the table, went unchecked against the DNA. The CDR3 sequence runs 15 residues, both termini included. The V gene's germline CDR1 is SEHNR and CDR2 FQNEAQ (reference sequence).

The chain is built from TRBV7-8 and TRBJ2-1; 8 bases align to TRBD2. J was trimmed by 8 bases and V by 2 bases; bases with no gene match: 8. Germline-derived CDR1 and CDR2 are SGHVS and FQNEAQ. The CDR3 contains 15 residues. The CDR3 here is CASSLLGAGVDEQFF. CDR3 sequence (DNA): TGTGCCAGCAGCTTATTAGGAGCGGGAGTGGATGAGCAGTTCTTC. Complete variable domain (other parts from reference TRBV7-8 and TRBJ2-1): GAGVSQSPRYKVAKRGQDVALRCDPISGHVSLFWYQQALGQGPEFLTYFQNEAQLDKSGLPSDRFFAERPEGSVSTLKIQRTQQEDSAVYLCASSLLGAGVDEQFFGPGTRLTVL.

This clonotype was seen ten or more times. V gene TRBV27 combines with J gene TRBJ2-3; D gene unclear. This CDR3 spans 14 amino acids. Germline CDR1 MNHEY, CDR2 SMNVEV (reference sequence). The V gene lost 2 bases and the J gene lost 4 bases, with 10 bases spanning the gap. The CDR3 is CASSLIDMADTQYF. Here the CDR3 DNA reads TGTGCCAGCAGTTTAATAGATATGGCAGATACGCAGTATTTT.

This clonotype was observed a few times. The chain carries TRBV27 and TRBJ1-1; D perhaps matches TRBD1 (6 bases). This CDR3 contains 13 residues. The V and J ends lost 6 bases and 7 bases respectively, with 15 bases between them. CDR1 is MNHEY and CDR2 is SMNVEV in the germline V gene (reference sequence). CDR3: CASRLLAGDEAFF. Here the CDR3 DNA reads TGTGCCAGCAGGCTTTTGGCAGGGGATGAAGCTTTCTTT.

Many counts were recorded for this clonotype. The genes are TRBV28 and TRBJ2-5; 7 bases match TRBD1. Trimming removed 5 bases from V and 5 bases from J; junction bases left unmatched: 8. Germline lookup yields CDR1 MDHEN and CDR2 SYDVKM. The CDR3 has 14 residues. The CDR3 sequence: CASSPYRGQETQYF. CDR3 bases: TGTGCCAGCAGTCCATACAGGGGACAGGAGACCCAGTACTTC.

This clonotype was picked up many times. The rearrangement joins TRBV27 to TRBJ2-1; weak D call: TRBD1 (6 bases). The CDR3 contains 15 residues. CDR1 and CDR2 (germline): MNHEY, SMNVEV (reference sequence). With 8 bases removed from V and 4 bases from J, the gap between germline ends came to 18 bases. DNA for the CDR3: TGTGCCAGCCGACCCCCCCGGGACAAGTACAATGAGCAGTTCTTC. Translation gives CASRPPRDKYNEQFF.

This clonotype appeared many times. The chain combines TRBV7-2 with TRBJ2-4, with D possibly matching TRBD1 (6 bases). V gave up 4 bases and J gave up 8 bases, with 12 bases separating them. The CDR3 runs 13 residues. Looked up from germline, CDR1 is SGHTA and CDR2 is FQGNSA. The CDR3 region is CASSYTGHDIQYF. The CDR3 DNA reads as TGTGCCAGCAGCTATACAGGGCATGACATTCAGTACTTC.

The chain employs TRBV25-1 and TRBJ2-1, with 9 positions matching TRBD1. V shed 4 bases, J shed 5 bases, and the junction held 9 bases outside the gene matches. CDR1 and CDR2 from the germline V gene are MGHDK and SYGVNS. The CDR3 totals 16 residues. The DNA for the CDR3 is TGTGCCAGCAGTGCCGGGACAGGGCTTTTGAACAATGAGCAGTTCTTC. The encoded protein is CASSAGTGLLNNEQFF.

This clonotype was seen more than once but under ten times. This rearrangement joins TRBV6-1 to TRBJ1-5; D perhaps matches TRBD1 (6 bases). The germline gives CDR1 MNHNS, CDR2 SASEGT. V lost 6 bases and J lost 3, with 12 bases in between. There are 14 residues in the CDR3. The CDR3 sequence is CASRDRDNNQPQHF. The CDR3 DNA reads TGTGCCAGCAGAGACCGGGACAACAATCAGCCCCAGCATTTT.

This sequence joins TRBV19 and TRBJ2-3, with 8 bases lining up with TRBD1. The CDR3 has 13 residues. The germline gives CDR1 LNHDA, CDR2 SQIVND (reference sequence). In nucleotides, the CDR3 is TGTGCGGAGGACAGGGATAGCACAGATACGCAGTATTTT. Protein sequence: CAEDRDSTDTQYF.

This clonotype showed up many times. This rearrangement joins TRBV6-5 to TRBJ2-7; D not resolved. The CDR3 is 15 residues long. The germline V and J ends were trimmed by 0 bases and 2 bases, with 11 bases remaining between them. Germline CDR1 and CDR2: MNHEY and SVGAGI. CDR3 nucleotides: TGTGCCAGCAGTTACTCGGCCGCAGGTGCCTACGAGCAGTACTTC. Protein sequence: CASSYSAAGAYEQYF.

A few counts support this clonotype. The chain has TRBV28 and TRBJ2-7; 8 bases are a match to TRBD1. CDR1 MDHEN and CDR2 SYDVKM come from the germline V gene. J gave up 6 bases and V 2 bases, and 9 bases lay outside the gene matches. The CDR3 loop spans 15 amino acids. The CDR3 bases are TGTGCCAGCAGTTTAAAAGGACAGGGACATGGCGAGCAGTACTTC. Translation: CASSLKGQGHGEQYF.

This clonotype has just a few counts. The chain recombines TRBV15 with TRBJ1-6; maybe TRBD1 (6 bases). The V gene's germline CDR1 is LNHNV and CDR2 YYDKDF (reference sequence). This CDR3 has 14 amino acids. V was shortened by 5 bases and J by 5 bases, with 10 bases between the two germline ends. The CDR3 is CATSLRTDNSPLHF. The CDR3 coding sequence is TGTGCCACCAGCCTACGGACAGATAATTCACCCCTCCACTTT.

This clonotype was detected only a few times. CDR3 loop: CASSFTRFRTSAYNEQFF. CDR3 DNA: TGTGCCAGCAGCTTTACTCGGTTCCGGACTAGCGCCTACAATGAGCAGTTCTTC. V gene TRBV5-8 combines with J gene TRBJ2-1; TRBD2 aligns across 9 bases. J gave up 2 bases and V 2 bases, and 11 bases lay outside the gene matches. The CDR3 has 18 residues. Germline CDR1 reads SGHTS; CDR2 reads YDEGEE.

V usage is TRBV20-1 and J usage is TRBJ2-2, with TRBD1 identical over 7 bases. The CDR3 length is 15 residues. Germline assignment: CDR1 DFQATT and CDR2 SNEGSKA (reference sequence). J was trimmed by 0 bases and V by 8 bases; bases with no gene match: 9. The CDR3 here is CSIRSGTANTGELFF. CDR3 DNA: TGCAGTATTCGATCCGGGACAGCGAACACCGGGGAGCTGTTTTTT.

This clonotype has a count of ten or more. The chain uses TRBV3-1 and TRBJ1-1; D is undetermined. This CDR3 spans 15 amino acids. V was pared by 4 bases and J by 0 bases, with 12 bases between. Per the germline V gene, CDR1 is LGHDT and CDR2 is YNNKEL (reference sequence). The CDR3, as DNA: TGTGCCAGCAGCCCCCAGACAAAGTTGAACACTGAAGCTTTCTTT. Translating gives CASSPQTKLNTEAFF.

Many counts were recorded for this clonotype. CDR3 amino acids: CASSLVGGMNTEAFF. CDR3 sequence (DNA): TGCGCCAGCAGCTTGGTTGGAGGCATGAACACTGAAGCTTTCTTT. This chain joins TRBV5-1 and TRBJ1-1; D unclear. Germline CDR1 and CDR2: SGHRS and YFSETQ. The CDR3 length is 15 residues. V lost 0 bases, J lost 0 bases, and 9 bases lay in between.

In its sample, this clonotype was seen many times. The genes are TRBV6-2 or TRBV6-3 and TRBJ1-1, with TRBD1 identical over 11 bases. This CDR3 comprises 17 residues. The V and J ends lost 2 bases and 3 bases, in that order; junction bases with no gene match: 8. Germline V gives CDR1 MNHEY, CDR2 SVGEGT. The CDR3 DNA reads TGTGCCAGCAGTTACCACCCGGACAGGGGGCTGCACACTGAAGCTTTCTTT. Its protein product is CASSYHPDRGLHTEAFF.

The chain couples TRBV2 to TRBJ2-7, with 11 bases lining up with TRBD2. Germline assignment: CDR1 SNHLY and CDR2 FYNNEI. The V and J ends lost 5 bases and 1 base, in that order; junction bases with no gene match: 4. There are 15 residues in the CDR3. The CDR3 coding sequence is TGTGCCAGCAGTACGACTAGCGGGATTTCCTACGAGCAGTACTTC. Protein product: CASSTTSGISYEQYF.

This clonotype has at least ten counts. The DNA for the CDR3 is TGTGCCAGCAGCCTCGGAACGTATGGCTACACCTTC. Translation: CASSLGTYGYTF. The chain recombines TRBV12-3 or TRBV12-4 with TRBJ1-2; no reliable D call. The CDR3 consists of 12 residues. V was trimmed by 6 bases and J by 5 bases, leaving 10 bases between them.

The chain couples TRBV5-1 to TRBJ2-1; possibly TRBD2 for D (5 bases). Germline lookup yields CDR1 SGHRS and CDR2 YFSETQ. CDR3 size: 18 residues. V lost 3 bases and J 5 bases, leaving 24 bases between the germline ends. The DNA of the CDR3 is TGCGCCAGCAGCTCACCTCGCTCTAGCCCATTAAGGGACAATGAGCAGTTCTTC. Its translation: CASSSPRSSPLRDNEQFF.

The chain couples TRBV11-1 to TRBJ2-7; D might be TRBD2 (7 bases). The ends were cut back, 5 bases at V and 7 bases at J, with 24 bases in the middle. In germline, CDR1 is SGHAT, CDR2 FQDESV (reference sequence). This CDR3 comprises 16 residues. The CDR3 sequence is CASSQAPRGADSEQYF. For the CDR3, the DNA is TGTGCCAGCAGCCAAGCCCCCCGGGGGGCCGACTCAGAGCAGTACTTC.

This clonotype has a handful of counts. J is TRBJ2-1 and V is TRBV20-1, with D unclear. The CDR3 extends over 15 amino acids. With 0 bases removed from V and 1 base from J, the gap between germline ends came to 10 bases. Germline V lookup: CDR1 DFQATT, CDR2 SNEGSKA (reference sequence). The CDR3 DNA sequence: TGCAGTGCTAGAGAGCCTTCCACTTCCTACAATGAGCAGTTCTTC. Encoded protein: CSAREPSTSYNEQFF.

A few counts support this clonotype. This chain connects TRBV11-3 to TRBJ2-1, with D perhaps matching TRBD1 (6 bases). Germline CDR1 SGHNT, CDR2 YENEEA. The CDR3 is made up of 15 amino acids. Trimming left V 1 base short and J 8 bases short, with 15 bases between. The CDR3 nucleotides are TGTGCCAGCAGCTTAGCAAGAACAGGGTACGATGAGCAGTTCTTC. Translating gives CASSLARTGYDEQFF.